These 5 T cell receptor beta chains originate from one sample sequenced in a study of blood T cell repertoires in COVID-19. Method: immunoSEQ multiplex PCR; TCRdb's copy keeps in-frame clones and lacks some. The sample lists approximately 250,000 clones, around 84% seen once, with approximately 4% in the top ten. Sample: peripheral blood. These receptors came from a man in his sixties with acute or convalescent COVID-19.

V is TRBV13 and J is TRBJ1-5; 9 bases match TRBD1. Per the germline V gene, CDR1 is PRHDT and CDR2 is FYEKMQ (reference sequence). J was trimmed by 6 bases and V by 5 bases; bases with no gene match: 8. This CDR3 region has 15 residues. Here the CDR3 DNA reads TGTGCCAGCAGCGACGGACAGGGGATGGGTCAGCCCCAGCATTTT. Its translation: CASSDGQGMGQPQHF.

V and J are TRBV7-6 and TRBJ2-3; 7 nucleotides align to TRBD2. The germline gives CDR1 SGHVS, CDR2 FNYEAQ. Germline trimming cut 2 bases from V and 2 bases from J; bases unmatched to any gene: 7. The length of the CDR3 is 16 residues. The chain's CDR3 is CASSLRPSGYTDTQYF. As DNA, the CDR3 is TGTGCCAGCAGCTTACGACCTAGCGGATACACAGATACGCAGTATTTT. The full variable domain, its missing parts supplied by reference TRBV7-6 and TRBJ2-3, is GAGVSQSPRYKVTKRGQDVALRCDPISGHVSLYWYRQALGQGPEFLTYFNYEAQQDKSGLPNDRFSAERPEGSISTLTIQRTEQRDSAMYRCASSLRPSGYTDTQYFGPGTRLTVL.

The V and J genes are TRBV24-1 and TRBJ2-7; TRBD1 might be the D (5 bases). V lost 5 bases to trimming and J lost 3 bases, with 13 bases between them. Looked up from germline, CDR1 is KGHDR and CDR2 is SFDVKD. This CDR3 has 14 residues. The CDR3 DNA follows: TGTGCCACCAGTGCCTCCAGGGTAAACTACGAGCAGTACTTC. Translation: CATSASRVNYEQYF.

This chain links TRBV6-5 with TRBJ2-3; the match to TRBD2 covers 8 bases. Germline-derived CDR1 and CDR2 are MNHEY and SVGAGI. J was trimmed by 0 bases and V by 7 bases; bases with no gene match: 3. CDR3 size: 14 residues. CDR3 in amino acids: CASMTSVSTDTQYF. The CDR3 nucleotides read TGTGCCAGCATGACTAGCGTAAGCACAGATACGCAGTATTTT.

The chain has TRBV24-1 and TRBJ2-2; D may be TRBD1 (6 bases). The CDR3 sequence is 15 residues long. Trimming took 5 bases from V and 3 from J, leaving 12 bases between them. Per the germline V gene, CDR1 is KGHDR and CDR2 is SFDVKD. The CDR3 bases are TGTGCCACCAGTGCCGGACAGAGGGACACCGGGGAGCTGTTTTTT. Translation gives CATSAGQRDTGELFF.